This T cell receptor (beta chain) emerged from a study of T cell repertoires in cytomegalovirus infection. V gave up 2 bases and J gave up 4 bases; unmatched junction bases: 7. The germline gives CDR1 SEHNR, CDR2 FQNEAQ (reference sequence). The CDR3 extends over 16 amino acids. This clonotype was observed at least ten times. Its specificity is unknown. Using its own MiXCR run on the reads, TCRdb lists one record per CDR3 protein. Of fewer than 150,000 distinct CDR3 sequences in the sample, about 30% were seen once. The chain recombines TRBV7-9 with TRBJ2-3, with TRBD2 identical over 9 bases. The sample was CD8+ T cells from cultured PBMCs, taken from culture after CMV antigen stimulation. The TCR originated in a human donor in good health (CMV status not recorded). Some clones in this sample may be carry-over from other donors' samples. CDR3 protein: CASSLRAGGFSDTQYF. In DNA form, the CDR3 reads TGTGCCAGCAGCTTACGAGCGGGGGGCTTCTCAGATACGCAGTATTTT.